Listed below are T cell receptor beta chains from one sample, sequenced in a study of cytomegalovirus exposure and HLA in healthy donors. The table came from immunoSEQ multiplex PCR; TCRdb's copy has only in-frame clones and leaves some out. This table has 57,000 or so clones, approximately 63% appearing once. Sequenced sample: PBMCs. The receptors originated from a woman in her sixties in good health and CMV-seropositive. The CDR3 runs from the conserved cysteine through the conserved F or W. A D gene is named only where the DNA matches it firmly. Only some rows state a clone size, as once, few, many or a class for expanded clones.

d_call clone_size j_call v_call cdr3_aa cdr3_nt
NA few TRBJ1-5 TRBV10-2 CASSAESQPQHF TGCGCCAGCAGTGCGGAGAGTCAGCCCCAGCATTTT
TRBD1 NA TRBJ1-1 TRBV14 CASSQVTGAPNTEAFF TGTGCCAGCAGCCAAGTCACAGGGGCGCCGAACACTGAAGCTTTCTTT
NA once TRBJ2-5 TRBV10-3 CAINSRGERETQYF TGTGCCATCAACAGCAGGGGCGAACGAGAGACCCAGTACTTC
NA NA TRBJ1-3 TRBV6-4 CASSANRQGQENTIYF TGTGCCAGCAGTGCGAATCGCCAGGGCCAAGAGAACACCATATATTTT
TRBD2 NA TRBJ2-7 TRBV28 CASSWGLAGPYEQYF TGTGCCAGCAGTTGGGGACTAGCGGGCCCCTACGAGCAGTACTTC
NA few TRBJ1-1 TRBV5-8 CASAGNTEAFF TGTGCCAGTGCGGGGAACACTGAAGCTTTCTTT
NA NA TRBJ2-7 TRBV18 CASSPGAGDYEQYF TGTGCCAGCTCACCCGGGGCAGGGGACTACGAGCAGTACTTC
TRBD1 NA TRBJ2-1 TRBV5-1 CASSLVQGGQGNNEQFF TGCGCCAGCAGCTTGGTGCAGGGAGGACAGGGGAACAATGAGCAGTTCTTC
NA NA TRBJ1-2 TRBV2 CASSEGNPSYGYTF TGTGCCAGCAGTGAGGGCAACCCGAGCTATGGCTACACCTTC
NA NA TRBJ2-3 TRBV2 CASGGARTDTQYF TGTGCCAGCGGCGGCGCCCGCACAGATACGCAGTATTTT
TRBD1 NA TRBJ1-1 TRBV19 CASGWDSQATEAFF TGTGCCAGTGGTTGGGACAGCCAGGCCACTGAAGCTTTCTTT
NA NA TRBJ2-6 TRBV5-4 CASSRLEGLSSGANVLTF TGTGCCAGCAGCCGACTCGAAGGCCTCTCCTCTGGGGCCAACGTCCTGACTTTC
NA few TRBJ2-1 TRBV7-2 CASSLDSGYYNEQFF TGTGCCAGCAGCTTAGATTCGGGGTACTACAATGAGCAGTTCTTC
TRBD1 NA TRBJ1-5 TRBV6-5 CASVSGTANQPQHF TGTGCCAGCGTGTCCGGGACAGCGAATCAGCCCCAGCATTTT
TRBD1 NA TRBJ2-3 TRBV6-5 CASFVPGGDTQYF TGTGCCAGCTTCGTTCCAGGGGGCGATACGCAGTATTTT
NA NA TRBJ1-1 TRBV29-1 CSVEQGLGTEAFF TGCAGCGTTGAGCAGGGATTGGGCACTGAAGCTTTCTTT
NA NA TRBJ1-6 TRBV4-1 CASSQEVGYSPLHF TGCGCCAGCAGCCAGGAAGTCGGGTATTCACCCCTCCACTTT
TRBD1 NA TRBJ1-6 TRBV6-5 CASSPGGSDSPLHF TGTGCCAGCAGCCCAGGGGGCTCGGATTCACCCCTCCACTTT
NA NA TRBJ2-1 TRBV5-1 CASSLVPGDSYNEQFF TGCGCCAGCAGCTTGGTTCCGGGGGACTCCTACAATGAGCAGTTCTTC
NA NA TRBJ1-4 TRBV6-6 CASSYSYREKLFF TGTGCCAGCAGTTACTCGTACCGGGAAAAACTGTTTTTT
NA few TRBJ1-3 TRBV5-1 CASSLDRAGNTIYF TGCGCCAGCAGCTTGGACAGGGCTGGAAACACCATATATTTT
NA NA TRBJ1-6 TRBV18 CASSPFRTVENSPLHF TGTGCCAGCTCACCCTTTAGGACAGTGGAAAATTCACCCCTCCACTTT
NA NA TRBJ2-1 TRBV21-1 CASEPDEGRDRDNEQFF TGTGCCAGCGAACCGGATGAAGGCCGGGACAGGGACAATGAGCAGTTCTTC
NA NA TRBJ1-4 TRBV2 CASARVAANEKLFF TGTGCCAGCGCGCGAGTGGCGGCTAATGAAAAACTGTTTTTT
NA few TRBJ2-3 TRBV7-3 CASSPPGLTDTQYF TGTGCCAGCAGCCCCCCGGGACTCACAGATACGCAGTATTTT
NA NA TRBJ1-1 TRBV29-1 CSVVEGGDGTEAFF TGCAGCGTTGTCGAGGGCGGTGATGGCACTGAAGCTTTCTTT
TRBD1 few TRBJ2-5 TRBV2 CASSGTGTQETQYF TGTGCCAGCAGCGGGACAGGAACCCAAGAGACCCAGTACTTC
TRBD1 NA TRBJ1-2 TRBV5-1 CASSPDRATMGYTF TGCGCCAGCAGCCCGGACAGGGCCACTATGGGCTACACCTTC
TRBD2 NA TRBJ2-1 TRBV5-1 CASSFGGGTYNEQFF TGCGCCAGCAGCTTTGGCGGGGGAACCTACAATGAGCAGTTCTTC
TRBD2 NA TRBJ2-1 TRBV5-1 CASSEGTSVSSYNEQFF TGCGCCAGCAGCGAAGGGACTAGCGTGAGCTCCTACAATGAGCAGTTCTTC
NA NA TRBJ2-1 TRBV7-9 CSSSRLSDSEQFF TGTTCCAGCAGCCGCCTGTCGGACAGTGAGCAGTTCTTC
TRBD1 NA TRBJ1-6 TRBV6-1 CASSEAGTGGNSPLHF TGTGCCAGCAGTGAAGCTGGGACAGGGGGCAATTCACCCCTCCACTTT
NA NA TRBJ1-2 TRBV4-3 CASSQDRDMGGYTF TGCGCCAGCAGCCAAGACAGGGATATGGGAGGCTACACCTTC
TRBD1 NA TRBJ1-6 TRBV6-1 CASSPGQVYNSPLHF TGTGCCAGCAGTCCGGGACAGGTATATAATTCACCCCTCCACTTT
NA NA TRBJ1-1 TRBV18 CASSPGHSGGTEAFF TGTGCCAGCTCACCCGGGCACAGCGGTGGCACTGAAGCTTTCTTT
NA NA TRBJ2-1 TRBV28 CASTDGVNEQFF TGTGCCAGCACCGACGGGGTCAATGAGCAGTTCTTC
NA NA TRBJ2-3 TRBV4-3 CASSLNSGTQYF TGCGCCAGCAGCCTCAATTCGGGTACGCAGTATTTT
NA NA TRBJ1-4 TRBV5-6 CASSHSGVVEKLFF TGTGCCAGCAGCCACTCAGGGGTAGTAGAAAAACTGTTTTTT
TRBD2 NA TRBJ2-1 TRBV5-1 CASSSIPGLAGANEQFF TGCGCCAGCAGCTCGATCCCGGGACTAGCGGGGGCAAATGAGCAGTTCTTC
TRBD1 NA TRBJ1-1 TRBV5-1 CASSSGTGGLPTEAFF TGCGCCAGCAGCTCTGGGACAGGGGGATTACCCACTGAAGCTTTCTTT
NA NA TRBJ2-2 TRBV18 CASSPTAVDSTGELFF TGTGCCAGCTCCCCCACTGCCGTTGACAGCACCGGGGAGCTGTTTTTT
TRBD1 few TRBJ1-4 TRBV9 CASSTRDSRNEKLFF TGTGCCAGCAGCACGAGGGACAGCCGGAATGAAAAACTGTTTTTT
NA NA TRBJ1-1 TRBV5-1 CASSLDGGSLITEAFF TGCGCCAGCAGCTTGGATGGGGGCTCGTTGATAACTGAAGCTTTCTTT
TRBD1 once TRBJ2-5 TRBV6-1 CASSNDRVQETQYF TGTGCCAGCAGTAACGACAGGGTCCAAGAGACCCAGTACTTC
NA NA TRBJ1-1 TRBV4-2 CASSQTTGLMNTEAFF TGTGCCAGCAGCCAGACGACAGGCCTTATGAACACTGAAGCTTTCTTT
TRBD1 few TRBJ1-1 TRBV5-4 CASSHQTGGAEAFF TGTGCCAGCAGCCACCAGACAGGGGGAGCTGAAGCTTTCTTT
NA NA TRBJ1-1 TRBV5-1 CASSSGRGNREAFF TGCGCCAGCAGCTCGGGCAGGGGAAATCGTGAAGCTTTCTTT
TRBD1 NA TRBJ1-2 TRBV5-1 CASSLGQGIHGYTF TGCGCCAGCAGCCTGGGACAGGGGATTCATGGCTACACCTTC
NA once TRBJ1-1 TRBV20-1 CSAYKNTEAFF TGCAGTGCATACAAGAACACTGAAGCTTTCTTT
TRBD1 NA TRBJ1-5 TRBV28 CASSSGTGNQPQHF TGTGCCAGCAGTTCCGGGACAGGCAATCAGCCCCAGCATTTT
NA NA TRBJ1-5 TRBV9 CASSVGQSSNQPQHF TGTGCCAGCAGCGTAGGACAGTCTAGCAATCAGCCCCAGCATTTT
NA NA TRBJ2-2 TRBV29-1 CSVEDPPGSNTGELFF TGCAGCGTTGAAGATCCCCCAGGCTCGAACACCGGGGAGCTGTTTTTT
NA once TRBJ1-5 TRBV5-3 CARPRKTGYSNQPQHF TGTGCCAGACCCAGGAAGACAGGCTATAGCAATCAGCCCCAGCATTTT
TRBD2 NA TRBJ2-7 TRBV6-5 CASSSGGAGGHEQYF TGTGCCAGCAGTTCGGGGGGGGCGGGGGGCCACGAGCAGTACTTC
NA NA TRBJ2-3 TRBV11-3 CASSLGSGELTDTQYF TGTGCCAGCAGCTTAGGGTCGGGGGAGTTGACAGATACGCAGTATTTT
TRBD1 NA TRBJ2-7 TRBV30 CAWSADRTYEQYF TGTGCCTGGAGTGCGGACAGGACCTACGAGCAGTACTTC
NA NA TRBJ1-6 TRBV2 CASSEDHRENSPLHF TGTGCCAGCAGTGAAGACCACAGGGAGAATTCACCCCTCCACTTT
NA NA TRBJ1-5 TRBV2 CASSGGHQNQPQHF TGTGCCAGCAGTGGGGGACACCAGAATCAGCCCCAGCATTTT